A selection of T cell receptor beta chains follows, all from one sample in a study of graft-versus-host responses after intestinal transplantation. Their target antigens are unknown. Clones were sequenced by immunoSEQ multiplex PCR, and TCRdb holds only the in-frame ones, with some missing. The repertoire includes 110,000 to 150,000 clones, about nine tenths of them detected once, and approximately 0.2% sits in the top ten. The sequenced sample was unstimulated CD4+ T cells sorted from spleen or lymph node cells, obtained before intestinal transplant. These receptors were obtained from a human donor who received an intestinal transplant. Both conserved end residues are part of each CDR3. The D gene is left open where the match is weak. Part of the rows lack a size; the others show once, few, many or a class for expanded clones.

NA	NA	TRBV28	TRBJ2-3	CASSLRTDTQYF	TGTGCCAGCAGTTTACGCACAGATACGCAGTATTTT
NA	NA	TRBV11-2	TRBJ1-1	CASSPRTAEAFF	TGTGCCAGCAGCCCGCGGACAGCTGAAGCTTTCTTT
NA	NA	TRBV5-1	TRBJ2-5	CASSVRAQETQYF	TGCGCCAGCAGCGTCCGGGCCCAGGAGACCCAGTACTTC
TRBD1	NA	TRBV6-5	TRBJ1-5	CASSYGRGSNQPQHF	TGTGCCAGCAGTTACGGCAGGGGGAGCAATCAGCCCCAGCATTTT
NA	NA	TRBV7-9	TRBJ2-7	CATGDLDYEQYF	TGTGCGACGGGGGACCTGGACTACGAGCAGTACTTC
TRBD1	NA	TRBV19	TRBJ1-4	CASSNRDRVGNEKLFF	TGTGCCAGTAGTAACCGGGACAGGGTCGGCAATGAAAAACTGTTTTTT
NA	once	TRBV15	TRBJ1-2	CATSRSTVGSYGYTF	TGTGCCACCAGCAGGAGTACAGTGGGGAGCTATGGCTACACCTTC
TRBD2	NA	TRBV7-9	TRBJ2-1	CASGGTSGLYNEQFF	TGTGCCAGCGGAGGGACTAGCGGCCTCTACAATGAGCAGTTCTTC
TRBD2	NA	TRBV2	TRBJ2-5	CASGGAGEETQYF	TGTGCCAGCGGAGGAGCGGGAGAAGAGACCCAGTACTTC
NA	NA	TRBV19	TRBJ1-5	CASSTGGSNQPQHF	TGTGCCAGTAGTACGGGGGGGAGCAATCAGCCCCAGCATTTT
NA	NA	TRBV7-2	TRBJ2-5	CASSLIETQYF	TGTGCCAGCAGCTTAATAGAGACCCAGTACTTC
NA	NA	TRBV19	TRBJ1-6	CASSMVLKGKDSPLHF	TGTGCCAGTAGTATGGTATTAAAGGGGAAGGATTCACCCCTCCACTTT
TRBD1	NA	TRBV7-9	TRBJ2-7	CASSQPGQRADEQYF	TGTGCCAGCAGTCAACCGGGACAGAGGGCCGACGAGCAGTACTTC
NA	once	TRBV19	TRBJ2-3	CASSISPTRTDTQYF	TGTGCCAGTAGTATAAGCCCCACTCGCACAGATACGCAGTATTTT
NA	NA	TRBV28	TRBJ1-5	CASSRGLQPQHF	TGTGCCAGCAGTCGGGGGCTTCAGCCCCAGCATTTT
NA	NA	TRBV6-4	TRBJ2-1	CASSEGRNNEQFF	TGTGCCAGCAGTGAGGGGCGAAACAATGAGCAGTTCTTC
NA	NA	TRBV6-4	TRBJ2-2	CASSYNPANTGELFF	TGTGCCAGCAGTTACAACCCCGCGAACACCGGGGAGCTGTTTTTT
NA	NA	TRBV21-1	TRBJ1-5	CASSVQYSNQPQHF	TGTGCCAGCAGCGTACAGTATAGCAATCAGCCCCAGCATTTT
NA	NA	TRBV5-1	TRBJ1-1	CASSLEGGVYTEAFF	TGCGCCAGCAGCTTGGAAGGAGGGGTGTACACTGAAGCTTTCTTT
NA	NA	TRBV5-8	TRBJ2-5	CASSLRTPQETQYF	TGTGCCAGCAGCCTACGGACACCCCAAGAGACCCAGTACTTC
NA	NA	TRBV5-6	TRBJ1-5	CASSLWGRVNQPQHF	TGTGCCAGCAGCTTGTGGGGCCGGGTCAATCAGCCCCAGCATTTT
TRBD1	NA	TRBV5-1	TRBJ2-1	CASSLAGQRGYNEQFF	TGCGCCAGCAGCTTGGCGGGACAGCGAGGGTACAATGAGCAGTTCTTC
TRBD1	NA	TRBV28	TRBJ1-3	CASSTGVGNTIYF	TGTGCCAGCAGTACAGGGGTTGGAAACACCATATATTTT
TRBD1	NA	TRBV6-1	TRBJ1-1	CASSSQGSTEAFF	TGTGCCAGCAGTTCACAGGGGAGCACTGAAGCTTTCTTT
TRBD2	NA	TRBV19	TRBJ2-3	CASSTGLALDTQYF	TGTGCCAGTAGTACGGGACTAGCGTTAGATACGCAGTATTTT
TRBD2	NA	TRBV28	TRBJ2-2	CATEFPGGPNTGELFF	TGTGCCACCGAGTTTCCGGGGGGGCCGAACACCGGGGAGCTGTTTTTT
NA	NA	TRBV5-5	TRBJ2-7	CASSLNQEQYF	TGTGCCAGCAGCTTGAACCAAGAGCAGTACTTC
TRBD2	NA	TRBV9	TRBJ2-3	CASSVGSTSVAQYF	TGTGCCAGCAGCGTAGGGTCGACTAGCGTAGCGCAGTATTTT
TRBD2	once	TRBV6-5	TRBJ2-7	CASSYSLAGGGYEQYF	TGTGCCAGCAGTTACTCTTTAGCGGGAGGGGGTTACGAGCAGTACTTC
NA	NA	TRBV7-3	TRBJ1-1	CARRDSNTEAFF	TGTGCCAGGCGAGACTCGAACACTGAAGCTTTCTTT
NA	NA	TRBV6-1	TRBJ2-1	CASSDGPSSYNEQFF	TGTGCCAGCAGTGACGGGCCCAGCTCCTACAATGAGCAGTTCTTC
NA	NA	TRBV5-1	TRBJ2-5	CASSLVLGGEGQETQYF	TGCGCCAGCAGCTTGGTATTGGGGGGTGAGGGCCAAGAGACCCAGTACTTC
NA	NA	TRBV25-1	TRBJ1-2	CASSNRYGYTF	TGTGCCAGCAGTAACCGTTATGGCTACACCTTC
NA	NA	TRBV28	TRBJ2-7	CASSSGLSRRPYEQYF	TGTGCCAGCAGTTCGGGTCTATCAAGGCGGCCCTACGAGCAGTACTTC